This entry lists 25 T cell receptor beta chains sequenced from one sample in a study of T cell responses to AZD1222 COVID-19 vaccine. TCRdb's copy holds only in-frame clones and misses some; the assay was immunoSEQ multiplex PCR. The sample includes about 270,000 clones, around 92% seen only once; the top ten take about 0.5%. The source was peripheral blood, collected 28 days after the second AZD1222 dose. The receptors were gathered from an adult who received the AZD1222 COVID-19 vaccine.

The chain recombines TRBV2 with TRBJ2-3; 9 nucleotides align to TRBD1. The CDR3 has 15 amino acids. Trimming took 7 bases from V and 2 from J; bases not matched to a gene: 7. The germline gives CDR1 SNHLY, CDR2 FYNNEI. The CDR3, as DNA: TGTGCCAGCACTATAGGACAGGGGCTCACAGATACGCAGTATTTT. It codes for CASTIGQGLTDTQYF.

The chain carries TRBV18 and TRBJ2-1, with 8 positions matching TRBD1. This CDR3 has 13 amino acids. The trim removed 7 bases at V and 4 bases at J, leaving 3 bases unmatched. Per the germline V gene, CDR1 is KGHSH and CDR2 is LQKENI. The CDR3 loop reads CASLTGVYNEQFF. The DNA of the CDR3 is TGTGCCAGCTTGACAGGGGTATACAATGAGCAGTTCTTC.

The chain uses TRBV6-2 or TRBV6-3 and TRBJ1-5, with TRBD1 identical over 7 bases. The CDR3 consists of 14 residues. Germline trimming cut 2 bases from V and 7 bases from J; bases unmatched to any gene: 5. Germline loops: CDR1 MNHEY, CDR2 SVGEGT. The CDR3 nucleotides read TGTGCCAGCAGTTACCCAGGGGGGTACCAGCCCCAGCATTTT. This translates into CASSYPGGYQPQHF.

This chain uses TRBV12-1 with TRBJ1-5; TRBD1, the table's D call, was not compared with the DNA. TRBV12-1 is an annotated pseudogene. This CDR3 region has 17 residues. CDR3 amino acids: CASSFEKQGYSNQPQHF. The DNA of the CDR3 is TGTGCCAGCAGCTTTGAGAAGCAGGGATATAGCAATCAGCCCCAGCATTTT.

The V and J genes are TRBV5-1 and TRBJ1-1; 8 bases line up with TRBD1. The germline gives CDR1 SGHRS, CDR2 YFSETQ. The CDR3 is made up of 14 amino acids. With V trimmed by 4 bases and J by 5 bases, 7 bases remained unmatched. The CDR3 is CASSATGVGTEAFF. Here the CDR3 DNA reads TGCGCCAGCAGCGCGACAGGGGTGGGGACTGAAGCTTTCTTT.

This sequence joins TRBV28 and TRBJ2-7, with D unclear. With 3 bases removed from V and 0 bases from J, the gap between germline ends came to 18 bases. Germline assignment: CDR1 MDHEN and CDR2 SYDVKM. This CDR3 contains 17 residues. As DNA, the CDR3 is TGTGCCAGCAGTTTGGTCTTAAGCCCAGCCCTCTCCTACGAGCAGTACTTC. Encoded protein: CASSLVLSPALSYEQYF.

This rearrangement joins TRBV27 to TRBJ2-7, with D tentatively TRBD1 (6 bases). The germline CDR1 and CDR2 sequences are MNHEY and SMNVEV (reference sequence). V lost 6 bases and J lost 1, with 10 bases in between. This CDR3 has 13 amino acids. CDR3 sequence (DNA): TGTGCCAGCAGAGTCAGGGGTTCCTACGAGCAGTACTTC. It translates to CASRVRGSYEQYF.

The chain joins TRBV6-5 to TRBJ1-2; no definite D call. This CDR3 has 15 amino acids. Trimming removed 2 bases from V and 7 bases from J, with 17 bases in between. Germline values: CDR1 MNHEY, CDR2 SVGAGI. The CDR3: CASSYRLGFQAGYTF. The CDR3 coding sequence is TGTGCCAGCAGTTACCGTCTGGGCTTCCAAGCTGGCTACACCTTC.

V and J are TRBV4-1 and TRBJ1-6; the D gene is possibly TRBD1 (6 bases). The length of the CDR3 is 15 residues. The V and J ends lost 0 bases and 8 bases respectively, with 11 bases between them. From germline, CDR1 is MGHRA and CDR2 YSYEKL. The CDR3 reads CASSQEGGQYSPLHF. Here the CDR3 DNA reads TGCGCCAGCAGCCAAGAAGGGGGGCAGTATTCACCCCTCCACTTT.

The rearrangement uses TRBV10-2 and TRBJ1-4; 9 nucleotides align to TRBD1. The CDR3 extends over 16 amino acids. CDR1 WSHSY and CDR2 SAAADI come from the germline V gene. The J segment lost 7 bases and the V segment lost 4 bases, leaving 10 bases of the junction unmatched. CDR3 residues: CASSGSAGQGGEKLFF. CDR3 nucleotides: TGCGCCAGCAGTGGCTCAGCGGGACAGGGAGGTGAAAAACTGTTTTTT.

This chain joins TRBV9 and TRBJ2-1, with a possible D match to TRBD2 (5 bases). The CDR3 has 16 residues. V dropped 0 bases and J dropped 5 bases, with 15 bases sitting between them. Germline loops: CDR1 SGDLS, CDR2 YYNGEE. CDR3 in DNA: TGTGCCAGCAGCGTAGAAGCCGGGTTCGGGAACAATGAGCAGTTCTTC. This codes for CASSVEAGFGNNEQFF. The variable domain in full, completed from reference TRBV9 and TRBJ2-1, reads DSGVTQTPKHLITATGQRVTLRCSPRSGDLSVYWYQQSLDQGLQFLIQYYNGEERAKGNILERFSAQQFPDLHSELNLSSLELGDSALYFCASSVEAGFGNNEQFFGPGTRLTVL.

The rearrangement uses TRBV9 and TRBJ1-3; D unresolved. Germline V CDR1 and CDR2: SGDLS, YYNGEE. This CDR3 region has 16 residues. V was cut by 4 bases and J by 0 bases, with 14 bases left in between. This chain's CDR3 is CASSPGRAYSGNTIYF. CDR3 coding DNA: TGTGCCAGCAGCCCCGGCCGGGCCTACTCTGGAAACACCATATATTTT.

This sequence joins TRBV5-1 and TRBJ2-7; 7 bases map to TRBD1. The CDR3 is made up of 13 amino acids. Germline V gives CDR1 SGHRS, CDR2 YFSETQ. The V and J ends lost 5 bases and 5 bases, in that order; junction bases with no gene match: 7. CDR3 bases: TGCGCCAGCAGTTACGGACAGGAGGACGAGCAGTACTTC. Amino acid sequence: CASSYGQEDEQYF.

The chain uses TRBV11-3 and TRBJ2-7; D is unclear. The V gene's germline CDR1 is SGHNT and CDR2 YENEEA. Trimming shortened V by 1 base and J by 7 bases, and 11 bases separated the two germline ends. The CDR3 runs to 13 residues. CDR3 nucleotide sequence: TGTGCCAGCAGCTTAGGGGTTACGGGTGAGCAGTACTTC. This gives the protein CASSLGVTGEQYF.

In its sample, this clone was seen once. The chain joins TRBV5-1 to TRBJ2-3, with 7 positions matching TRBD2. V dropped 3 bases and J dropped 4; count of bases not matched to a gene: 14. This CDR3 has 17 residues. CDR1 and CDR2 (germline): SGHRS, YFSETQ. The CDR3 sequence: CASSSTAWTSGADTQYF. Here the CDR3 DNA reads TGCGCCAGCAGCTCTACCGCGTGGACTAGTGGAGCAGATACGCAGTATTTT.

The CDR3 DNA reads TGTGCCAGCAGTTTTGGACAGAACAATCAGCCCCAGCATTTT. Residues: CASSFGQNNQPQHF. The gene calls are TRBV27 and TRBJ1-5, with a weak D call TRBD1 (6 bases). Germline V CDR1 and CDR2: MNHEY, SMNVEV (reference sequence). Trimming shortened V by 3 bases and J by 3 bases, and 9 bases separated the two germline ends. CDR3 length: 14 residues.

This rearrangement joins TRBV27 to TRBJ2-7; TRBD2 matches 7 bases. Trimming at V came to 2 bases and at J to 5 bases, leaving 3 bases not matched to a gene. In germline, CDR1 is MNHEY, CDR2 SMNVEV (reference sequence). CDR3 size: 13 residues. CDR3 nucleotides: TGTGCCAGCAGTTTAAGGGGAGGGAACGAGCAGTACTTC. Amino acids: CASSLRGGNEQYF.

This chain joins TRBV4-1 and TRBJ1-1; D unclear. The V end was cut by 6 bases, the J end by 0 bases, with 11 bases between. This CDR3 spans 14 amino acids. Germline values: CDR1 MGHRA, CDR2 YSYEKL. In DNA, the CDR3 is TGCGCCAGCAGGGGCACGTGGATGAACACTGAAGCTTTCTTT. This gives the protein CASRGTWMNTEAFF.

The chain has TRBV27 and TRBJ1-2, with TRBD1 as a possible D gene (5 bases). Trimming cost V 7 bases and J 5 bases, with 23 bases left between them. The CDR3 runs to 16 residues. The V gene's germline CDR1 is MNHEY and CDR2 SMNVEV (reference sequence). CDR3 sequence (DNA): TGTGCCAGCACCCGGAGGGGAGGGCCCGACTCATATGGCTACACCTTC. This translates into CASTRRGGPDSYGYTF.

This rearrangement joins TRBV18 to TRBJ1-4, with unresolved D. This CDR3 is built from 17 residues. Trimming removed 1 base from V and 7 bases from J, with 19 bases in between. In germline, CDR1 is KGHSH, CDR2 LQKENI. The CDR3 sequence is CASSPQGRRDSSEKLFF. The CDR3 DNA is TGTGCCAGCTCACCACAGGGCAGGCGGGATTCTAGTGAAAAACTGTTTTTT.

This chain's CDR3 is CASSPGTNREKLFF. The DNA of the CDR3 is TGTGCCAGCAGCCCCGGGACAAATCGGGAAAAACTGTTTTTT. The chain is built from TRBV7-6 and TRBJ1-4, with D perhaps matching TRBD1 (6 bases). Looked up from germline, CDR1 is SGHVS and CDR2 is FNYEAQ. This CDR3 contains 14 residues. The V end lost 5 bases, the J end lost 8 bases, and 15 bases lay between the germline ends.

The rearrangement joins TRBV7-3 to TRBJ2-3; 7 nucleotides agree with TRBD1. Germline V lookup: CDR1 SGHTA, CDR2 FQGTGA. The CDR3 contains 13 residues. With 3 bases clipped from V and 9 bases from J, the junction kept 6 bases outside the gene matches. CDR3 protein: CASSFLGGQTQYF. The CDR3 DNA reads TGTGCCAGCAGCTTCCTAGGGGGCCAGACGCAGTATTTT.

This rearrangement joins TRBV28 to TRBJ2-6; D is undetermined. Germline CDR1 reads MDHEN; CDR2 reads SYDVKM. Between the trimmed V and J ends, which lost 4 bases and 4 bases, there was a span of 11 bases. The CDR3 totals 15 residues. As DNA, the CDR3 is TGTGCCAGCAGTTCCCTCCGGACCGGGGCCAACGTCCTGACTTTC. Its translation: CASSSLRTGANVLTF.

This clone was found once. The V gene is TRBV28, the J gene TRBJ2-1, with TRBD1 matching 11 bases. Germline V gene sequence: CDR1 MDHEN, CDR2 SYDVKM. Trimming removed 10 bases from V and 6 bases from J; junction bases left unmatched: 11. The length of the CDR3 is 15 residues. The CDR3 spells CATLHRDRGSNEQFF. CDR3 DNA: TGTGCCACCCTTCACCGGGACAGGGGGTCCAATGAGCAGTTCTTC.

CDR3 sequence reads: CASSLMGPGQGAEQYF. CDR3 bases: TGTGCCAGCAGCTTAATGGGCCCCGGACAGGGCGCCGAGCAGTACTTC. The rearrangement links TRBV7-2 to TRBJ2-7; 8 nucleotides agree with TRBD1. This CDR3 is built from 16 residues. Germline CDR1 reads SGHTA; CDR2 reads FQGNSA. Germline trimming cut 2 bases from V and 6 bases from J; bases unmatched to any gene: 12.